This T cell receptor beta chain was captured in a study of neurological immune-mediated disorders. Ten or more counts support this clonotype. Its target is unknown. Broader study findings: None of the CDR3 amino acid sequences in expanded clones turned up in more than one subject, which points to private repertoires in all groups.

The time point denotes: longitudinal time-point 2. Every sequencing run produced over 160 million TCR-beta sequences that came from 15-18 subjects. TCRdb used MiXCR to reprocess the 5' RACE reads, holding one entry per CDR3 protein. The data contain around 90,000 distinct CDR3 sequences, about 12% of them singletons. Trimming took 4 bases from V and 4 from J, leaving 8 bases between them. The CDR3 is 11 amino acids. Germline CDR1 is SQVTM and CDR2 is ANQGSEA. The sequenced sample consisted of PBMCs. J is TRBJ2-7 and V is TRBV29-1; D gene uncertain. The TCR sequence derives from a female donor with HTLV-1-associated myelopathy (HAM/TSP). The CDR3 DNA sequence: TGCAGCGTTGGGGTAGAGTACGAGCAGTACTTC. It codes for CSVGVEYEQYF.